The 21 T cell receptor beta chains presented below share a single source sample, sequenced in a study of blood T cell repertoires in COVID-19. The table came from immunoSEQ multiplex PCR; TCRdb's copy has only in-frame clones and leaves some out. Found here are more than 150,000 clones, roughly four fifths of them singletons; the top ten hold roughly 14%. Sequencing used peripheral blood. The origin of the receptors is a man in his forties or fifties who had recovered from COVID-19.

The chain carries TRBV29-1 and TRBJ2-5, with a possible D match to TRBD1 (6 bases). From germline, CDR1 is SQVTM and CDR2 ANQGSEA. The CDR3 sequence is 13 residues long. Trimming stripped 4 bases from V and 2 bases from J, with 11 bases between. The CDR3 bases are TGCAGCGTTGGAGGGGGTCAGCAAGAGACCCAGTACTTC. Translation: CSVGGGQQETQYF.

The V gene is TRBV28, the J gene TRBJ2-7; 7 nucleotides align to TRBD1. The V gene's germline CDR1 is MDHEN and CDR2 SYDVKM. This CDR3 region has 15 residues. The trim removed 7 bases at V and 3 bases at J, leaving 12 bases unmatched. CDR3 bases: TGTGCCAGCACCCTAGGGACAGCTTCGCGCTACGAGCAGTACTTC. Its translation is CASTLGTASRYEQYF.

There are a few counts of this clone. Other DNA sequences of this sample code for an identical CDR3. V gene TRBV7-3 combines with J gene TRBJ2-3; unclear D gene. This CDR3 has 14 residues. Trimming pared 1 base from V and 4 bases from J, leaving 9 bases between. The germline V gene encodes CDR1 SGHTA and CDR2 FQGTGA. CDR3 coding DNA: TGTGCCAGCAGCTTAAGGGTAGCCCCAGATACGCAGTATTTT. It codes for CASSLRVAPDTQYF. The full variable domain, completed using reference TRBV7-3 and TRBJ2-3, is GAGVSQTPSNKVTEKGKYVELRCDPISGHTALYWYRQSLGQGPEFLIYFQGTGAADDSGLPNDRFFAVRPEGSVSTLKIQRTERGDSAVYLCASSLRVAPDTQYFGPGTRLTVL.

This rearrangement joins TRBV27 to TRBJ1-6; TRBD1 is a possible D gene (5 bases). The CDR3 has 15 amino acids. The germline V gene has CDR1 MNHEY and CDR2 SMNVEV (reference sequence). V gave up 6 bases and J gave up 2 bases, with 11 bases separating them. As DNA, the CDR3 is TGTGCCAGCAGCAGAACGACAGCCTATAATTCACCCCTCCACTTT. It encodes CASSRTTAYNSPLHF.

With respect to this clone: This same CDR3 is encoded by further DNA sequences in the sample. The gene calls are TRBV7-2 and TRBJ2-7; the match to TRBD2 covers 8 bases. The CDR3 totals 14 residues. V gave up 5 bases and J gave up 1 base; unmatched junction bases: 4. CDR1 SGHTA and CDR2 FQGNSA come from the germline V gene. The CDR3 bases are TGTGCCAGCAGCCCGGGACTAGAGTCCTACGAGCAGTACTTC. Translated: CASSPGLESYEQYF.

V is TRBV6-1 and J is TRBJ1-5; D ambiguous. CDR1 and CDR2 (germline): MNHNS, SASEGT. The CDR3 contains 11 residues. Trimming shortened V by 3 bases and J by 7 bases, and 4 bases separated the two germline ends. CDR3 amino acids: CASSDIQPQHF. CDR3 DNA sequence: TGTGCCAGCAGTGATATCCAGCCCCAGCATTTT.

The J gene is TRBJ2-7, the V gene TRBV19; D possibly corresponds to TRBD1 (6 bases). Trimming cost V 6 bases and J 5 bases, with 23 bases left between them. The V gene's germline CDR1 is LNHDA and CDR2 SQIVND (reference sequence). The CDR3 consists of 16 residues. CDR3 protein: CASSQQGPVIGHEQYF. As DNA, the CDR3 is TGTGCCAGTAGCCAACAGGGACCGGTAATCGGCCACGAGCAGTACTTC.

CDR3 sequence: CATSRPRSGYFSYNEQFF. The DNA of the CDR3 is TGTGCCACCAGCAGACCCCGTTCCGGGTACTTCTCCTACAATGAGCAGTTCTTC. This chain links TRBV15 with TRBJ2-1; D unclear. Deletions cut 2 bases from V and 0 bases from J, with 17 bases between. In germline, CDR1 is LNHNV, CDR2 YYDKDF (reference sequence). The CDR3 is 18 residues long.

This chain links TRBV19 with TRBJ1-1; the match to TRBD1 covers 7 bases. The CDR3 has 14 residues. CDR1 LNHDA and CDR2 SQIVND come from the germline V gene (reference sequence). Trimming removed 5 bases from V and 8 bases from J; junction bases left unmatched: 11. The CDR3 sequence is CASSPRGGQEEAFF. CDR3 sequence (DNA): TGTGCCAGTAGTCCCCGGGGAGGACAGGAAGAAGCTTTCTTT.

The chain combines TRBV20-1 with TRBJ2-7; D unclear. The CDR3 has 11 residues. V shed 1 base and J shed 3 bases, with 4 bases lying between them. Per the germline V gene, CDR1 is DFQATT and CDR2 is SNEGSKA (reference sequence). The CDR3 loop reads CSARGSYEQYF. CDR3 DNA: TGCAGTGCTAGAGGCAGCTACGAGCAGTACTTC.

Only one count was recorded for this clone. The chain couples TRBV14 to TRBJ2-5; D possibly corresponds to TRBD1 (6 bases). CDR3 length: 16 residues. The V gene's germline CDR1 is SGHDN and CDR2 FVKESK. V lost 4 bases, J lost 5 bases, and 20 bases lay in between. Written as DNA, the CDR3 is TGTGCCAGCAGCCGCATCTTGGACAGCTCCGTGGAGACCCAGTACTTC. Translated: CASSRILDSSVETQYF.

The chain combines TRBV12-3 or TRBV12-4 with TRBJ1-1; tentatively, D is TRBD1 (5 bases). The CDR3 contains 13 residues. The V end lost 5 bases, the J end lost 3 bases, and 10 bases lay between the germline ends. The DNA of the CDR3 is TGTGCCAGCAGTATGACAGAATACACTGAAGCTTTCTTT. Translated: CASSMTEYTEAFF.

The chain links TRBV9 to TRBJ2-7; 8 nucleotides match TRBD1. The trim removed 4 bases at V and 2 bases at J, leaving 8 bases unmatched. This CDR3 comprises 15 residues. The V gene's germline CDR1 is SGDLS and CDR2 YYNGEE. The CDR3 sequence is CASSPQGALAYEQYF. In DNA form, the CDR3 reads TGTGCCAGCAGCCCCCAGGGGGCTCTAGCCTACGAGCAGTACTTC.

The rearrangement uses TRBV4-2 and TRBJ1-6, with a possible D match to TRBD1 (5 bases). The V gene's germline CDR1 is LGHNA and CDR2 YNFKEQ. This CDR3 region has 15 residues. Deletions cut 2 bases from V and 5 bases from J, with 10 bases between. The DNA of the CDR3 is TGTGCCAGCAGCCAAAGGACACTTAATAATTCACCCCTCCACTTT. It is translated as CASSQRTLNNSPLHF.

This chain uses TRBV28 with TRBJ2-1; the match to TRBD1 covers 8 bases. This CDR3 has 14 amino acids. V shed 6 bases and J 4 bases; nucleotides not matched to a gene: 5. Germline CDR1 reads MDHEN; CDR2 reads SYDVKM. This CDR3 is CASSQGARYNEQFF. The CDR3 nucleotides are TGTGCCAGCAGCCAGGGGGCGCGGTACAATGAGCAGTTCTTC.

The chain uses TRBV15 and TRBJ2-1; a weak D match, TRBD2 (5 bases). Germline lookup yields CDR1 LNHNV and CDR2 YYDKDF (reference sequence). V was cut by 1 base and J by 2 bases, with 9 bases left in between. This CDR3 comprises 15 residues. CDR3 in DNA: TGTGCCACCAGCAGAGTGACTAACGCCTACAATGAGCAGTTCTTC. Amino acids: CATSRVTNAYNEQFF. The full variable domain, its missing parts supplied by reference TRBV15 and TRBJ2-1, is DAMVIQNPRYQVTQFGKPVTLSCSQTLNHNVMYWYQQKSSQAPKLLFHYYDKDFNNEADTPDNFQSRRPNTSFCFLDIRSPGLGDTAMYLCATSRVTNAYNEQFFGPGTRLTVL.

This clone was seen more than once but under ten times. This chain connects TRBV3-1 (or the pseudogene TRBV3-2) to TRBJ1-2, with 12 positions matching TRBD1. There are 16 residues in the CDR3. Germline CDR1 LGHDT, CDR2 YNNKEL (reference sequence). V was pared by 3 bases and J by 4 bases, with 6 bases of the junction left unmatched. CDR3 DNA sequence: TGTGCCAGCAGCCACGCAGGGACAGGGGGCGTCTATGGCTACACCTTC. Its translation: CASSHAGTGGVYGYTF.

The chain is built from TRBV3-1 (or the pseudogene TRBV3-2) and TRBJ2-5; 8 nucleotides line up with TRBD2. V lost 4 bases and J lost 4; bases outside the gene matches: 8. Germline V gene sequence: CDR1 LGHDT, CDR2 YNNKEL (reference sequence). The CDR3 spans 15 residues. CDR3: CASSLVELAGETQYF. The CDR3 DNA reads TGTGCCAGCAGCCTAGTAGAGCTAGCGGGAGAGACCCAGTACTTC.

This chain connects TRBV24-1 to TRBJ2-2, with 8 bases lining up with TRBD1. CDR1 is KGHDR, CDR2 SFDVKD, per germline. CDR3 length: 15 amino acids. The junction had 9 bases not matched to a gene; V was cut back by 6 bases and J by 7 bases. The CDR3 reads CATSSSRGLGGELFF. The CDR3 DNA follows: TGTGCCACCAGTTCCTCCAGGGGGCTGGGCGGGGAGCTGTTTTTT.

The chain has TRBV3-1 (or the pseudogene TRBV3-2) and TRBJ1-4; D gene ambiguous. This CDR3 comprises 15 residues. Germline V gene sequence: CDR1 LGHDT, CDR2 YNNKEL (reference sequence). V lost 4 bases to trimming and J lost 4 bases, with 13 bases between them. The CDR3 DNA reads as TGTGCCAGCAGCCTTCGGACTGCGAATAATGAAAAACTGTTTTTT. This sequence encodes CASSLRTANNEKLFF.

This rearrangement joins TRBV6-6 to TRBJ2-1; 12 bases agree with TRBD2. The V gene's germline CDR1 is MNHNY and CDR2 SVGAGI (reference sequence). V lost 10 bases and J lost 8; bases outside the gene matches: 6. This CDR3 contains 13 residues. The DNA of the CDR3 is TGTGCCACCAAGCTAGCGGGAGGGGATGAGCAGTTCTTC. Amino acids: CATKLAGGDEQFF.